This paragraph covers one T cell receptor (beta chain) sequence. The antigen remains unidentified. TCRdb keeps only in-frame clones here, not all; method: immunoSEQ multiplex PCR. The table records over 15,000 clones, about 74% of them present only once. The record originates from a study of vaccination effects on CD4 cells after COVID-19. Study summary: After vaccination, three convalescent patients were sampled at early and late time points. Following the second dose by a median of 72 days, the post-vaccine samples were obtained.

Whole-study results and caveats: Following vaccination, convalescents' spike-reactive clones were mostly new ones induced by the vaccine.

CDR1 and CDR2 (germline): KGHDR, SFDVKD. The V end lost 5 bases, the J end lost 0 bases, and 12 bases lay between the germline ends. The CDR3 runs to 15 residues. Antigen-specific CD4+ T cells were first expanded with viral peptide pools by the ViraFEST assay and only then sequenced. Isolation of CD4+ T cells took place after nine to ten days of culture. PCR showed that the person got SARS-CoV-2 infection at some point between March and December 2020. Two-dose vaccination with either BNT162b2 or mRNA-1273 was given to the participants. Researchers swapped half the medium for IL-2 medium on both days 3 and 7.

The V gene is TRBV24-1, the J gene TRBJ1-1, with a weak D call TRBD1 (5 bases). The TCR comes from a human donor who had a prior SARS-CoV-2 infection. Sequencing was performed on CD4+ T cells from PBMCs cultured with SARS-CoV-2 spike peptides, taken after COVID-19 vaccination. CDR3: CATSAGGNLNTEAFF. CDR3 nucleotide sequence: TGTGCCACCAGTGCCGGGGGGAACCTGAACACTGAAGCTTTCTTT.